This T cell receptor (beta chain) was identified during a study of response to subunit inactivated influenza vaccine. This CDR3 contains 14 residues. V was clipped by 0 bases and J by 6 bases, with 9 bases between them. Per the germline V gene, CDR1 is MGHRA and CDR2 is YSYEKL. Using its own MiXCR run on the RT-PCR reads, TCRdb lists one record per CDR3 protein. The sample holds roughly 460,000 distinct CDR3 sequences, 11% seen once. The clonotype comes from a man between 50 and 59 years old who received an inactivated influenza vaccine. Here the sequenced sample was PBMCs from blood, taken about 40 days after vaccination. The rearrangement uses TRBV4-1 and TRBJ1-5; D is possibly TRBD1 (5 bases). The CDR3 loop is CASSQDRGGQPQHF. The CDR3 DNA sequence: TGCGCCAGCAGCCAAGATCGGGGGGGTCAGCCCCAGCATTTT.